A single sample is the source of the 12 T cell receptor beta chains below, sequenced in a study of blood T cell repertoires in COVID-19. Profiled with immunoSEQ multiplex PCR; TCRdb holds only in-frame clones, not every one. The table includes approximately 170,000 clones, 80% detected once. The material sequenced was PBMCs or T cells enriched from blood (not recorded which). Source of these receptors: a man aged 35 to 55 who had recovered from COVID-19.

This chain links TRBV15 with TRBJ1-2; 7 bases are shared with TRBD1. With V trimmed by 0 bases and J by 6 bases, 10 bases remained unmatched. Germline values: CDR1 LNHNV, CDR2 YYDKDF (reference sequence). The CDR3 length is 16 residues. The CDR3, as DNA: TGTGCCACCAGCAGAGATTTCGGCACAGGGGAACATGGCTACACCTTC. This codes for CATSRDFGTGEHGYTF.

The rearrangement links TRBV5-1 to TRBJ2-1, with D possibly matching TRBD2 (7 bases). The CDR3 is 16 residues long. Trimming cost V 4 bases and J 0 bases, with 14 bases left between them. CDR1 SGHRS and CDR2 YFSETQ come from the germline V gene. Here the CDR3 reads CASSPGGHASYNEQFF. The CDR3 DNA reads as TGCGCCAGCAGCCCGGGGGGCCATGCCTCCTACAATGAGCAGTTCTTC.

The V gene is TRBV2, the J gene TRBJ1-2; 9 bases match TRBD1. Germline CDR1 SNHLY, CDR2 FYNNEI. The CDR3 length is 13 residues. Trimming took 10 bases from V and 7 from J; bases not matched to a gene: 10. The CDR3 DNA is TGTGCCACCATCGGACAGGGGACCGCTGGCTACACCTTC. This encodes CATIGQGTAGYTF. Drawing the rest from reference TRBV2 and TRBJ1-2, the complete variable domain is EPEVTQTPSHQVTQMGQEVILRCVPISNHLYFYWYRQILGQKVEFLVSFYNNEISEKSEIFDDQFSVERPDGSNFTLKIRSTKLEDSAMYFCATIGQGTAGYTFGSGTRLTVV.

In this sample, this clone turned up a few times. The CDR3 here is CASSMETGVYGYTF. The CDR3 region has the DNA TGTGCCAGTAGTATGGAGACAGGGGTCTATGGCTACACCTTC. The chain is built from TRBV19 and TRBJ1-2, with TRBD1 matching over 8 bases. The CDR3 runs to 14 residues. The V gene end was trimmed by 3 bases and the J gene end by 4 bases; junction bases not matched to a gene: 4. CDR1 and CDR2 from the germline V gene are LNHDA and SQIVND (reference sequence).

Written as DNA, the CDR3 is TGCGCCAGCAGATCAGGATCTGGTCCGTCCTACGAGCAGTACTTC. It yields the protein CASRSGSGPSYEQYF. The rearrangement uses TRBV10-2 and TRBJ2-7; D uncertain. This CDR3 contains 15 residues. The V gene lost 6 bases and the J gene lost 1 base, with 16 bases spanning the gap. Germline V lookup: CDR1 WSHSY, CDR2 SAAADI.

J is TRBJ2-7 and V is TRBV11-2, with 9 bases identical to TRBD1. The germline V gene encodes CDR1 SGHAT and CDR2 FQNNGV. This CDR3 spans 14 amino acids. V was clipped by 1 base and J by 3 bases; unmatched bases: 1. The CDR3: CASSLGGQGYEQYF. The CDR3 bases are TGTGCCAGCAGCTTAGGGGGACAGGGCTACGAGCAGTACTTC.

This sequence joins TRBV30 and TRBJ1-2; no reliable D call. The V and J ends lost 1 base and 7 bases respectively, with 7 bases between them. The length of the CDR3 is 11 residues. CDR1 GTSNPN and CDR2 SVGIG come from the germline V gene (reference sequence). DNA of the CDR3: TGTGCCTGGAGTGGGACTGGTGGCTACACCTTC. Protein product: CAWSGTGGYTF.

The V gene is TRBV11-2, the J gene TRBJ2-3; TRBD1 might be the D (5 bases). Deletions cut 2 bases from V and 3 bases from J, with 12 bases between. Germline values: CDR1 SGHAT, CDR2 FQNNGV. This CDR3 region has 15 residues. CDR3 loop: CASSLYQGRTDTQYF. The CDR3 DNA reads TGTGCCAGCAGCTTATACCAGGGTCGGACAGATACGCAGTATTTT.

The sample holds a few counts of this clone. An end of the junction does not agree with germline; a read error may underlie this. The V gene is TRBV6-6, the J gene TRBJ1-3; 7 bases align to TRBD1. The CDR3 has 13 amino acids. CDR1 and CDR2 from the germline V gene are MNHNY and SVGAGI (reference sequence). CDR3 in amino acids: CASTGDSAYSWDF. CDR3 in DNA: TGTGCCAGCACCGGGGACAGTGCCTATAGTTGGGATTTT.

The rearrangement uses TRBV18 and TRBJ1-1; D not certain. CDR1 is KGHSH, CDR2 LQKENI, per germline. V was shortened by 0 bases and J by 1 base, with 9 bases between the two germline ends. This CDR3 has 15 residues. The CDR3: CASSPPRIQNTEAFF. CDR3 nucleotides: TGTGCCAGCTCACCACCGAGGATTCAGAACACTGAAGCTTTCTTT.

This sequence joins TRBV5-1 and TRBJ1-5; D gene ambiguous. CDR1 is SGHRS, CDR2 YFSETQ, per germline. CDR3 length: 13 residues. Trimming stripped 5 bases from V and 2 bases from J, with 8 bases between. CDR3 nucleotides: TGCGCCAGCAGGGCGGAGGGCAATCAGCCCCAGCATTTT. Protein sequence: CASRAEGNQPQHF.

V gene TRBV5-1 combines with J gene TRBJ2-3; D remains unclear. Looked up from germline, CDR1 is SGHRS and CDR2 is YFSETQ. The CDR3 runs 16 residues. Between the trimmed V and J ends, which lost 0 bases and 1 base, there was a span of 12 bases. The CDR3 sequence is CASSLARVAGTDTQYF. The CDR3 bases are TGCGCCAGCAGCTTGGCCAGAGTAGCCGGCACAGATACGCAGTATTTT.